This T cell receptor beta chain was documented in a study of early T cells in non-severe SARS-CoV-2 infection. Study-wide context: The chains were unpaired, and the sequenced material was bulk RNA from unsorted whole blood.

Germline V gives CDR1 LGHNA, CDR2 YNFKEQ. Trimming cost V 0 bases and J 6 bases; bases outside gene matches: 3. The CDR3 is 14 residues long. General study results and limits: A preference for anti-spike CD8 responses marked VDJdb matching, which missed private and CD4 specificities.

Unique molecular identifiers were affixed to single, distinct cDNA molecules. TCRdb re-analysed the 5' RACE reads in MiXCR, keeping a single row per CDR3 protein. The repertoire has 70,000 or so distinct CDR3 sequences, 3.5% to 6% of them found once; the top ten carry around 3.4%. In this sample, this clonotype turned up many times. Antigen unknown. The origin of this receptor is an adult who was a healthcare worker with PCR-confirmed SARS-CoV-2 infection or an uninfected control (not recorded which). The donor label of this sample is uncertain. This specimen consisted of whole blood, obtained at baseline. The chain uses TRBV4-2 and TRBJ2-3, with 7 bases fitting TRBD2. This chain's CDR3 is CASSQEGGWDTQYF. The CDR3, as DNA: TGTGCCAGCAGCCAAGAGGGGGGGTGGGATACGCAGTATTTT.